This T cell receptor beta chain was recovered during a study of T cells after yellow fever vaccination. Overall study findings and caveats: Post-booster repertoires again held most primary-vaccination clones (roughly 96% CD4, roughly 90% CD8). Although the secondary response was weaker, it peaked faster, at day 5 versus 15.

A note on this clonotype: Its antigen remains unknown.

Per the germline V gene, CDR1 is MNHEY and CDR2 is SVGEGT. There are 15 residues in the CDR3. V was pared by 6 bases and J by 3 bases, with 17 bases between. A single record per CDR3 protein comes from TCRdb applying MiXCR to the 5' RACE reads. The profile shows approximately 300,000 distinct CDR3 sequences, around 7% of them singletons. The chain links TRBV6-2 or TRBV6-3 to TRBJ2-5; D remains ambiguous. The receptor's source is a man between 18 and 29 years old who received the YFV17D yellow fever vaccine. Source: PBMCs, taken about 49 days after the first yellow fever vaccination. The CDR3 reads CASRIWPSREETQYF. CDR3 bases: TGTGCCAGCAGAATCTGGCCCTCTAGGGAAGAGACCCAGTACTTC.